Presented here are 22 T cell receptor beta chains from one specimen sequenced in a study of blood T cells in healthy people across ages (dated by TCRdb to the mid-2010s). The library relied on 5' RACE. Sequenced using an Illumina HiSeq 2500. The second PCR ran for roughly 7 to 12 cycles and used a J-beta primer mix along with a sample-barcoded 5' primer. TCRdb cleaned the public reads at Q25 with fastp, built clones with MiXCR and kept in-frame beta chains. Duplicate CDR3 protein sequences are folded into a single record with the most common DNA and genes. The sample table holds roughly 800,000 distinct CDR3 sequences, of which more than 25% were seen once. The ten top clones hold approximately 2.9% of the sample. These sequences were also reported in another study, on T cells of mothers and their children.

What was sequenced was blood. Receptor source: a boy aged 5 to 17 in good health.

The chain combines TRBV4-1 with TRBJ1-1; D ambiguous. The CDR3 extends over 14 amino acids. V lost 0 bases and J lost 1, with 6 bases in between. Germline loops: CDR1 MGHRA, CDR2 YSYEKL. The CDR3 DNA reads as TGCGCCAGCAGCCAAGATCAAAGGAACACTGAAGCTTTCTTT. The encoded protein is CASSQDQRNTEAFF.

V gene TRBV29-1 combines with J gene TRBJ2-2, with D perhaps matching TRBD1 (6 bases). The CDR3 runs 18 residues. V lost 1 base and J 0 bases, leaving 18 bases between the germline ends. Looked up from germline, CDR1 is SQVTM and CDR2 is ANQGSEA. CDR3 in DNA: TGCAGCGTTGAAGGCAGGGGTAGGGGGTTAACGAACACCGGGGAGCTGTTTTTT. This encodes CSVEGRGRGLTNTGELFF.

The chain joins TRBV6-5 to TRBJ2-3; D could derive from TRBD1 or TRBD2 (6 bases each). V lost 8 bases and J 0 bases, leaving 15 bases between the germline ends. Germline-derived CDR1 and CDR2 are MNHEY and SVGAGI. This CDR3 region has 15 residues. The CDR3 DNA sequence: TGTGCCAGCGGATGGGGGGCGGTTAGCACAGATACGCAGTATTTT. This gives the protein CASGWGAVSTDTQYF.

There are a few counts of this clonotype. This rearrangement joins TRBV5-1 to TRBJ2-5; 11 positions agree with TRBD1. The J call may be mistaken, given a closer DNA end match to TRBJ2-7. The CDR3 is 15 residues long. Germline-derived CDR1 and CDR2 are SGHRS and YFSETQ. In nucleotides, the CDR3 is TGCGCCAGCAGCTTGGGGGACAGGGGGACCTACGAGCAGTACTTC. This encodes CASSLGDRGTYEQYF.

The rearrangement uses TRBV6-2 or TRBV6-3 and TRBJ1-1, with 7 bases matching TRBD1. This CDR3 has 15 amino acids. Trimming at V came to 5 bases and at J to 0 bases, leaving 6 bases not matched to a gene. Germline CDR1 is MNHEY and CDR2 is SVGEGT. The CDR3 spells CASSQTGALNTEAFF. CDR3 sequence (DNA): TGTGCCAGCAGTCAAACAGGGGCCCTGAACACTGAAGCTTTCTTT.

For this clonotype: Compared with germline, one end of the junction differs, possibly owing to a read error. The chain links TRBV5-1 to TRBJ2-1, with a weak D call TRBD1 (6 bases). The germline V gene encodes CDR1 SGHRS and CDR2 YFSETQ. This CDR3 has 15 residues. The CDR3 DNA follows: TGCGCCAGCACCTTGGGACACCTCGGGGACAATGAGCAGTTCTTC. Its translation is CASTLGHLGDNEQFF.

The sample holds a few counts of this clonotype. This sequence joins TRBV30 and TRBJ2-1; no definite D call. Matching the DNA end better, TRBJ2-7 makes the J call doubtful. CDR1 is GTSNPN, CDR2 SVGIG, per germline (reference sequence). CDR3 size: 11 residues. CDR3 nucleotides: TGTGCCTGGAGTAAGGGTTTTGAGCAGTACTTC. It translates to CAWSKGFEQYF.

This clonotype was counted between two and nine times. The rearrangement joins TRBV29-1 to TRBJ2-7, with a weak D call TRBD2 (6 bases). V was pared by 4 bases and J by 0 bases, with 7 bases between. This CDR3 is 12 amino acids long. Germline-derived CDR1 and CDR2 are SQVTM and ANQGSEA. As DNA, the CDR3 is TGCAGCGTTGGGGAGGACTCCTACGAGCAGTACTTC. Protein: CSVGEDSYEQYF.

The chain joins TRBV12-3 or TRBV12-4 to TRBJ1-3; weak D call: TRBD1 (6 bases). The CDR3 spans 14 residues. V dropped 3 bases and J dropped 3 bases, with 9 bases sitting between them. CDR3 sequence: CASSFGRGGNTIYF. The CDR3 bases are TGTGCCAGCAGTTTCGGCAGGGGTGGAAACACCATATATTTT.

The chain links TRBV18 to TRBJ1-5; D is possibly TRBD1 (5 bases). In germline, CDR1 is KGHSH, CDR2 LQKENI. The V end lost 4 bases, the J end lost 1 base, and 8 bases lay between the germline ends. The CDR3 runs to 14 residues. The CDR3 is CASSREGSNQPQHF. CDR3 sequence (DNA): TGTGCCAGCTCACGGGAGGGGAGCAATCAGCCCCAGCATTTT.

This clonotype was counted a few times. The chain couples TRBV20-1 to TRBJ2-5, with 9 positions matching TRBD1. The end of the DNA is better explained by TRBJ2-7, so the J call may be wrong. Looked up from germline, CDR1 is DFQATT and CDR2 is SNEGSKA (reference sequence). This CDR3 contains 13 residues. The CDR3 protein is CSARRDRVYEQYF. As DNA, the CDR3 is TGCAGTGCTAGAAGGGACAGGGTCTACGAGCAGTACTTC.

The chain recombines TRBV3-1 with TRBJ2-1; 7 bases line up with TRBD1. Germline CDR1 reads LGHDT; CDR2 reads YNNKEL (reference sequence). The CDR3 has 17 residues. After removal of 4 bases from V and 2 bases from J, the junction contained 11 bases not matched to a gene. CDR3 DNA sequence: TGTGCCAGCAGCCCGAAGGTACAGGGGAAGGCCTACAATGAGCAGTTCTTC. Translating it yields CASSPKVQGKAYNEQFF.

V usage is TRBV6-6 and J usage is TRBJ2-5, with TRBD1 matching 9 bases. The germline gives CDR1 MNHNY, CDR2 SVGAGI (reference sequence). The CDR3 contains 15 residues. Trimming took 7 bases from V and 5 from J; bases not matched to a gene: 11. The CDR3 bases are TGTGCCAGCACCCCCGGGACAGGGACTGGGGAGACCCAGTACTTC. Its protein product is CASTPGTGTGETQYF.

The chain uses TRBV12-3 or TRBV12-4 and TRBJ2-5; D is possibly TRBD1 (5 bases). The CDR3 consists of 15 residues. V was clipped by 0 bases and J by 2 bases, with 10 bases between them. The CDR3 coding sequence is TGTGCCAGCAGTTTAGCGTGGGGCCGTCAAGAGACCCAGTACTTC. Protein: CASSLAWGRQETQYF.

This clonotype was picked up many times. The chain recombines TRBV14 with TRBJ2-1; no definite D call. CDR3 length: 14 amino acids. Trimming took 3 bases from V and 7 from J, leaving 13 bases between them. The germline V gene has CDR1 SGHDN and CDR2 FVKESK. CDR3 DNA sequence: TGTGCCAGCAGCCAGACCCACTTTGCGAATGAGCAGTTCTTC. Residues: CASSQTHFANEQFF.

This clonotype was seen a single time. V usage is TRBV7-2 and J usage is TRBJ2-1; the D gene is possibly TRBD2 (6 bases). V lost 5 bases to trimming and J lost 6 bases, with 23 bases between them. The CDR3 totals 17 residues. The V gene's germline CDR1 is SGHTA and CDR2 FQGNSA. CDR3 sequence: CASSPRNRDWKPNEQFF. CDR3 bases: TGTGCCAGCAGCCCACGGAATCGGGACTGGAAACCCAATGAGCAGTTCTTC.

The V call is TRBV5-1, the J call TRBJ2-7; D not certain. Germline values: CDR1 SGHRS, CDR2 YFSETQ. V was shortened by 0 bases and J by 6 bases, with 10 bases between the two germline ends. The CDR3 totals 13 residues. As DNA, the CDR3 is TGCGCCAGCAGCTTGGTCGGCTCGGGCGAGCAGTACTTC. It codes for CASSLVGSGEQYF. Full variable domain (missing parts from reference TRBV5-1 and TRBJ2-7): KAGVTQTPRYLIKTRGQQVTLSCSPISGHRSVSWYQQTPGQGLQFLFEYFSETQRNKGNFPGRFSGRQFSNSRSEMNVSTLELGDSALYLCASSLVGSGEQYFGPGTRLTVT.

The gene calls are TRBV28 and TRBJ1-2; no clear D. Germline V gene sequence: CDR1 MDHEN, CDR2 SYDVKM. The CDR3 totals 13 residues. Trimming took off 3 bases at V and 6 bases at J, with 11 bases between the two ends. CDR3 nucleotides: TGTGCCAGCAGTTTTGCCAGGCTAAATGGCTACACCTTC. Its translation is CASSFARLNGYTF.

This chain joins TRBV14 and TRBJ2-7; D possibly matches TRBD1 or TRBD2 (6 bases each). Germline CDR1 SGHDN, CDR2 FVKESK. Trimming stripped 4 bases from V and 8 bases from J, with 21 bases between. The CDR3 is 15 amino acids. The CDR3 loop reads CASSPYRGPLSKQYF. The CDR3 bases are TGTGCCAGCAGCCCATATCGGGGGCCTCTCTCTAAGCAGTACTTC.

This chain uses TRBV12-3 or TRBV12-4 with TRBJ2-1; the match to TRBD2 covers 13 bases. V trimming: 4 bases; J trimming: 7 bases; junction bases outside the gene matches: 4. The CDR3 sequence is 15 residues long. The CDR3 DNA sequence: TGTGCCAGCAGTTCGACTAGCGGGGGGTTTAATGAGCAGTTCTTC. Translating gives CASSSTSGGFNEQFF.

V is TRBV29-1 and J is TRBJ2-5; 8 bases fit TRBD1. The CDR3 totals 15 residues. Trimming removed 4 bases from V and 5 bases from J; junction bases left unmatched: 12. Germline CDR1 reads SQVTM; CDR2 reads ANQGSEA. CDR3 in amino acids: CSVAQGAVPGETQYF. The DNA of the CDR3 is TGCAGCGTTGCGCAGGGGGCTGTGCCAGGGGAGACCCAGTACTTC.

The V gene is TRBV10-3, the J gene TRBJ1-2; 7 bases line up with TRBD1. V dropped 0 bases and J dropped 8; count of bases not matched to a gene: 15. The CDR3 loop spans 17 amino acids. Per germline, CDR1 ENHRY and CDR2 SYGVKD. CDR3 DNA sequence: TGTGCCATCAGTGAGTCAACTGACAGGGTGGGGTCCTACGGCTACACCTTC. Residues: CAISESTDRVGSYGYTF.